This T cell receptor beta chain emerged from a study of blood T cell repertoires in COVID-19. For the study at large: Acute and convalescent COVID-19 specimens originated in the United States, Italy and Spain.

In germline, CDR1 is SQVTM, CDR2 ANQGSEA. V shed 7 bases and J 5 bases; nucleotides not matched to a gene: 12. The CDR3 length is 14 residues. As originally analysed: Amplification from reference gene primers served as the basis for estimated nucleated cell counts. Data came from immunoSEQ multiplex PCR; TCRdb stores just in-frame clones and leaves some out. D and trimming come from the DNA, and the V and J calls and clone size come from that table. The data show more than 95,000 clones, with 65% to 80% seen just once and roughly a fifth held by the top ten. Sequencing was carried out using peripheral blood. This TCR derives from an older woman with acute or convalescent COVID-19. The chain combines TRBV29-1 with TRBJ1-2; 8 bases agree with TRBD1. The CDR3 DNA reads as TGCAGCGCCCAAAGGGGGGACAGGTGGTATGGCTACACCTTC. It encodes CSAQRGDRWYGYTF.